What follows describes a single T cell receptor (beta chain). Its cognate antigen is unknown. Gene names are mouse gene names. From the germline J gene comes the end of the CDR3, since the read stops 1 residue before it. The data were obtained in a study of tissue T cells after allogeneic stem cell transplantation. Study-wide points: Shared clones across patients were few; motif clustering revealed tissue-specific shared signatures. Sampling depth was limited, and the cohort was small and clinically varied.

This table comes from immunoSEQ multiplex PCR, and its TCRdb copy is limited to in-frame clones, with some not included. The sample gives approximately 22,000 clones, around 77% of which show up once; roughly 0.66% is in the top ten. The germline CDR1 and CDR2 sequences are LGHDT and YNNKQL (reference sequence). There are 16 residues in the CDR3. V lost 3 bases to trimming and J lost 1 base; unmatched junction nucleotides: 4. Sequenced sample: spleen. This chain links TRBV4 with TRBJ2-4; 10 positions agree with TRBD2. The sequence was obtained from a female BALB/c mouse in good health. MHC haplotype of the mouse line: H2-d. CDR3 bases read: TGTGCCAGCAGCTACTGGGGGGGCGCGGGTCAAAACACCTTGTAC. It yields the protein CASSYWGGAGQNTLY. The whole CDR3 sequence reads CASSYWGGAGQNTLYF.